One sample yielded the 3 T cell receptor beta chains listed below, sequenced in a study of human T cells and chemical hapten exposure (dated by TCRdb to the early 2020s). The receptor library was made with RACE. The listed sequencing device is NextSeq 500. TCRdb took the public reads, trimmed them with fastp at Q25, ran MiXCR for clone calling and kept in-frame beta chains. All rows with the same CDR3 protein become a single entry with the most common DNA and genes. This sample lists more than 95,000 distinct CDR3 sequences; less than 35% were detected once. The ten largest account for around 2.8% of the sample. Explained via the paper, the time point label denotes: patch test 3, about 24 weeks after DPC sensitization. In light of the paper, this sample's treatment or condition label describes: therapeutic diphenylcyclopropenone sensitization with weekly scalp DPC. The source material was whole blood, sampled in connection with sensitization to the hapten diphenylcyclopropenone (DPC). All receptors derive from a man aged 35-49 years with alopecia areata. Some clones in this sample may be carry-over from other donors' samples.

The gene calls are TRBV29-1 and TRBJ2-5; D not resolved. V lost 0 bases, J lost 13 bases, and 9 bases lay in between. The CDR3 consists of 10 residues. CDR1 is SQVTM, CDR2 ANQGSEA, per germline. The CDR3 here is CSVEEGFWYF. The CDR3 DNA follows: TGCAGCGTTGAAGAGGGGTTCTGGTACTTC.

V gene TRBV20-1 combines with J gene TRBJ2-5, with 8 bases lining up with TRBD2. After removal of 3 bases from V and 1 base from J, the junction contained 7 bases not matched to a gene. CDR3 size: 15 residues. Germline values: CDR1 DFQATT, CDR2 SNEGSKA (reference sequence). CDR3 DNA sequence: TGCAGTGCTAGTCCCTCGGGGGGGATCCAAGAGACCCAGTACTTC. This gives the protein CSASPSGGIQETQYF.

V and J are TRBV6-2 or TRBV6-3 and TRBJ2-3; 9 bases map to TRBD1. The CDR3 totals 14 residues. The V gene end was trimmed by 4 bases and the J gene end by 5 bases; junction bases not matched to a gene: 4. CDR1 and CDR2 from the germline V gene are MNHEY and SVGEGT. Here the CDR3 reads CASSLQGAGDTQYF. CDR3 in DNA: TGTGCCAGCAGTTTACAGGGGGCGGGAGATACGCAGTATTTT.